This entry lists 27 T cell receptor beta chains sequenced from one sample in a study of T cell responses to AZD1222 COVID-19 vaccine. Here immunoSEQ multiplex PCR was the method, and the copy in TCRdb shows in-frame clones only, minus some. The data hold 90,000 to 130,000 clones, with around 85% observed a single time. This specimen consisted of peripheral blood, obtained on day 0 of AZD1222 vaccination. Receptors were obtained from an adult in good health.

This clone was found once. The V call is TRBV28, the J call TRBJ1-1; D perhaps matches TRBD1 (5 bases). The germline V and J ends were trimmed by 7 bases and 5 bases, with 23 bases remaining between them. The germline V gene encodes CDR1 MDHEN and CDR2 SYDVKM. The CDR3 extends over 16 amino acids. As DNA, the CDR3 is TGTGCCAGCACCCGGGACGGGGCAGGTAAAAGGACTGAAGCTTTCTTT. As protein: CASTRDGAGKRTEAFF.

The chain employs TRBV9 and TRBJ1-2; D not resolved. CDR3 size: 10 residues. CDR1 is SGDLS and CDR2 is YYNGEE in the germline V gene. The V end was cut by 3 bases, the J end by 8 bases, with 5 bases between. CDR3 in DNA: TGTGCCAGCAGCGGCGGCGGCTACACCTTC. Translated: CASSGGGYTF.

V is TRBV28 and J is TRBJ1-5; perhaps TRBD1 as D (5 bases). This CDR3 region has 15 residues. V gave up 3 bases and J gave up 7 bases, with 16 bases separating them. Per the germline V gene, CDR1 is MDHEN and CDR2 is SYDVKM. For the CDR3, the DNA is TGTGCCAGCAGTTTCATAGGGGTGAAGGGGCAGCCCCAGCATTTT. Its translation is CASSFIGVKGQPQHF.

The V call is TRBV7-2, the J call TRBJ2-1; unclear D gene. Between the trimmed V and J ends, which lost 5 bases and 6 bases, there was a span of 8 bases. Germline loops: CDR1 SGHTA, CDR2 FQGNSA. The CDR3 is 12 residues long. CDR3 nucleotides: TGTGCCAGCAGCAAAAAGGGCAATGAGCAGTTCTTC. This encodes CASSKKGNEQFF.

The chain couples TRBV2 to TRBJ1-2, with 7 bases identical to TRBD1. Germline V gives CDR1 SNHLY, CDR2 FYNNEI. V lost 5 bases and J lost 0; bases outside the gene matches: 6. This CDR3 is built from 15 residues. The CDR3 spells CASSMQQGSNYGYTF. CDR3 nucleotide sequence: TGTGCCAGCAGTATGCAACAGGGGTCTAACTATGGCTACACCTTC.

This chain joins TRBV10-2 and TRBJ2-3; TRBD2 matches at 10 bases. The V gene end was trimmed by 0 bases and the J gene end by 0 bases; junction bases not matched to a gene: 12. CDR1 WSHSY and CDR2 SAAADI come from the germline V gene. This CDR3 contains 20 residues. The chain's CDR3 is CASSESQIQLAGTSTDTQYF. CDR3 nucleotide sequence: TGCGCCAGCAGTGAGTCACAAATACAACTAGCGGGGACTAGCACAGATACGCAGTATTTT.

V gene TRBV18 combines with J gene TRBJ2-7; 10 positions match TRBD2. The CDR3 spans 15 residues. V shed 3 bases, J shed 7 bases, and the junction held 9 bases outside the gene matches. CDR1 KGHSH and CDR2 LQKENI come from the germline V gene. The CDR3 sequence: CASSPPGLASQEQYF. The CDR3 DNA reads TGTGCCAGCTCACCGCCGGGACTAGCGAGTCAGGAGCAGTACTTC.

The chain joins TRBV7-9 to TRBJ1-1, with D hard to call. The V end was cut by 5 bases, the J end by 5 bases, with 15 bases between. Germline V gene sequence: CDR1 SEHNR, CDR2 FQNEAQ (reference sequence). The CDR3 loop spans 14 amino acids. CDR3 bases: TGTGCCAGCAGCGCAGACGGGAGCCGGACTGAAGCTTTCTTT. This codes for CASSADGSRTEAFF.

The chain uses TRBV20-1 and TRBJ1-5; tentative D call: TRBD1 (5 bases). CDR1 DFQATT and CDR2 SNEGSKA come from the germline V gene (reference sequence). With 3 bases removed from V and 0 bases from J, the gap between germline ends came to 9 bases. This CDR3 has 14 residues. CDR3 residues: CSASWQGSNQPQHF. CDR3 bases: TGCAGTGCTAGTTGGCAGGGTAGCAATCAGCCCCAGCATTTT.

V is TRBV24-1 and J is TRBJ2-3; D is possibly TRBD1 (6 bases). Trimming pared 5 bases from V and 4 bases from J, leaving 21 bases between. Germline CDR1 reads KGHDR; CDR2 reads SFDVKD. The CDR3 contains 17 residues. In DNA, the CDR3 is TGTGCCACCAGTGGCTCCTCGAACAGGGCTCTGGCAGATACGCAGTATTTT. It encodes CATSGSSNRALADTQYF.

The chain recombines TRBV11-2 with TRBJ2-2; D is ambiguous. CDR1 is SGHAT, CDR2 FQNNGV, per germline. This CDR3 comprises 15 residues. Trimming took 0 bases from V and 1 from J, leaving 6 bases between them. This CDR3 is CASSLDSVNTGELFF. The CDR3 coding sequence is TGTGCCAGCAGCTTAGACTCCGTGAACACCGGGGAGCTGTTTTTT.

The chain has TRBV28 and TRBJ2-7, with D unresolved. V was shortened by 5 bases and J by 1 base, with 9 bases between the two germline ends. The CDR3 totals 13 residues. Per the germline V gene, CDR1 is MDHEN and CDR2 is SYDVKM. CDR3 coding DNA: TGTGCCAGCAGTCCCCTTCCTTCCTACGAGCAGTACTTC. It specifies CASSPLPSYEQYF.

This chain connects TRBV6-1 to TRBJ1-3; D unclear. The germline CDR1 and CDR2 sequences are MNHNS and SASEGT. The CDR3 covers 14 residues. Trimming removed 7 bases at V and 0 bases at J, with 10 bases between. The CDR3 loop reads CASTTGPSGNTIYF. CDR3 in DNA: TGTGCCAGCACGACCGGTCCCTCTGGAAACACCATATATTTT.

This chain joins TRBV19 and TRBJ2-1; 15 bases match TRBD2. With 6 bases clipped from V and 6 bases from J, the junction kept 9 bases outside the gene matches. Germline lookup yields CDR1 LNHDA and CDR2 SQIVND (reference sequence). The length of the CDR3 is 17 residues. CDR3 bases: TGTGCCAGTAGCCCGGTCGGGACTAGCGGGAGGCTCAATGAGCAGTTCTTC. Translation: CASSPVGTSGRLNEQFF.

This clone appeared many times. The CDR3 loop is CASPNGQGASPLHF. The CDR3, as DNA: TGTGCAAGTCCCAATGGACAGGGGGCTTCACCCCTCCACTTT. The chain recombines TRBV12-2 with TRBJ1-6; the table's TRBD1 call for D was not verified on the DNA. TRBV12-2 is recorded as a pseudogene. The CDR3 consists of 14 residues.

The genes are TRBV7-2 and TRBJ2-7, with 9 bases aligning to TRBD1. V lost 4 bases, J lost 3 bases, and 7 bases stayed unmatched. CDR3 size: 15 residues. From germline, CDR1 is SGHTA and CDR2 FQGNSA. CDR3: CASSSQTGGNYEQYF. The CDR3 region has the DNA TGTGCCAGCAGCTCGCAGACAGGGGGAAACTACGAGCAGTACTTC.

This rearrangement joins TRBV6-2 or TRBV6-3 to TRBJ2-7; D call uncertain. CDR1 and CDR2 from the germline V gene are MNHEY and SVGEGT. CDR3 size: 12 residues. Trimming shortened V by 5 bases and J by 4 bases, and 9 bases separated the two germline ends. CDR3 sequence reads: CASSLLSYEQYF. The DNA of the CDR3 is TGTGCCAGCAGTCTTTTATCGTACGAGCAGTACTTC.

The chain couples TRBV6-5 to TRBJ1-5, with TRBD1 matching 8 bases. Losses at the gene ends were 6 bases for V and 4 bases for J; bases not matched to a gene: 2. The germline CDR1 and CDR2 sequences are MNHEY and SVGAGI. CDR3 size: 13 residues. CDR3 nucleotides: TGTGCCAGCAGCACAGGGGGGAATCAGCCCCAGCATTTT. Translating it yields CASSTGGNQPQHF.

The table lists this clone with a count of one. The chain is built from TRBV2 and TRBJ1-3, with a tentative D call TRBD1 (6 bases). CDR1 and CDR2 from the germline V gene are SNHLY and FYNNEI. Deletions cut 6 bases from V and 3 bases from J, with 18 bases between. The CDR3 has 16 amino acids. The CDR3: CASRNHRESSGNTIYF. In nucleotides, the CDR3 is TGTGCCAGCAGGAACCACAGGGAAAGTAGTGGAAACACCATATATTTT.

This clone is a singleton in its sample. This chain uses TRBV6-5 with TRBJ2-7, with D possibly TRBD2 on 6 matching bases. CDR1 MNHEY and CDR2 SVGAGI come from the germline V gene. The CDR3 loop spans 12 amino acids. V was clipped by 6 bases and J by 3 bases, with 9 bases between them. The CDR3 loop is CASREGYYEQYF. In DNA form, the CDR3 reads TGTGCCAGCAGGGAGGGCTACTACGAGCAGTACTTC.

The gene calls are TRBV7-2 and TRBJ2-1, with a tentative D call TRBD2 (6 bases). Germline values: CDR1 SGHTA, CDR2 FQGNSA. V dropped 1 base and J dropped 9 bases, with 16 bases sitting between them. The CDR3 extends over 15 amino acids. The DNA of the CDR3 is TGTGCCAGCAGCTTAGGCGGGGTAGGATCCAGTGAGCAGTTCTTC. Residues: CASSLGGVGSSEQFF.

The chain recombines TRBV5-1 with TRBJ2-7; 11 nucleotides line up with TRBD1. The CDR3 is made up of 15 amino acids. CDR1 and CDR2 (germline): SGHRS, YFSETQ. V was pared by 0 bases and J by 5 bases, with 4 bases of the junction left unmatched. The CDR3 coding sequence is TGCGCCAGCAGCTTGGGGACAGGGGGCTTGGACGAGCAGTACTTC. It is translated as CASSLGTGGLDEQYF.

J is TRBJ1-2 and V is TRBV15; maybe TRBD1 (5 bases). V lost 5 bases and J 2 bases, leaving 24 bases between the germline ends. Germline V gene lookup returns CDR1 LNHNV and CDR2 YYDKDF (reference sequence). The CDR3 extends over 18 amino acids. The DNA for the CDR3 is TGTGCCACCAGCCCCCGTCGATTCGACAGCCTCTTCAACTATGGCTACACCTTC. This sequence encodes CATSPRRFDSLFNYGYTF.

The V call is TRBV2, the J call TRBJ1-2, with D perhaps TRBD1 (5 bases). Trimming removed 10 bases from V and 4 bases from J, with 16 bases in between. CDR3 length: 13 residues. Germline V CDR1 and CDR2: SNHLY, FYNNEI. The CDR3 coding sequence is TGTGCCATCACGGTCGGGGGACCCTATGGCTACACCTTC. Translation: CAITVGGPYGYTF.

The chain has TRBV18 and TRBJ1-1; D possibly corresponds to TRBD1 (5 bases). CDR3 length: 14 residues. Trimming left V 1 base short and J 4 bases short, with 10 bases between. The germline gives CDR1 KGHSH, CDR2 LQKENI. Here the CDR3 reads CASSPQGWGTEAFF. The CDR3 DNA reads as TGTGCCAGCTCACCACAGGGGTGGGGCACTGAAGCTTTCTTT.

With respect to this clone: Other DNA sequences from this sample encode an identical CDR3 as well. This rearrangement joins TRBV18 to TRBJ1-1, with D unclear. The CDR3 has 14 residues. Germline CDR1 reads KGHSH; CDR2 reads LQKENI. The ends were cut back, 2 bases at V and 1 base at J, with 8 bases in the middle. DNA for the CDR3: TGTGCCAGCTCACCATTGCAGGCGAACACTGAAGCTTTCTTT. It translates to CASSPLQANTEAFF.

The V gene is TRBV4-1, the J gene TRBJ2-2, with no clear D. The V end was cut by 5 bases, the J end by 7 bases, with 11 bases between. Germline V gene lookup returns CDR1 MGHRA and CDR2 YSYEKL. The CDR3 has 13 amino acids. The CDR3 here is CASSYVGIGELFF. The CDR3 DNA sequence: TGCGCCAGCAGCTATGTTGGGATCGGGGAGCTGTTTTTT.